Included here is one TCR beta chain sequence, with context. Antigen specificity is unknown. Investigators reverse transcribed all isolated RNA, so they sequenced expressed TCRB transcripts. TCRdb's copy holds only in-frame clones and misses some; the assay was immunoSEQ multiplex PCR. The data contain around 250,000 clones, around 22% of them singletons. This entry belongs to a study of beta chain features in type 1 diabetes. Broader study findings: Equally in patients and controls, shorter templates might have been favored by PCR. Shortening of TCRB CDR3s, moderate but significant, appeared in all four CD4+ subsets of Type 1 diabetes patients. Reduced insertions and increased deletions marked VDJ junctions in type 1 diabetes patients.

V lost 2 bases to trimming and J lost 2 bases, with 10 bases between them. The CDR3 runs to 14 residues. Germline V CDR1 and CDR2: SEHNR, FQNEAQ (reference sequence). The sample was naive CD4+ T cells from blood. The chain carries TRBV7-9 and TRBJ2-7, with D tentatively TRBD2 (6 bases). This TCR was recovered from a woman between 25 and 40 years old with type 1 diabetes. The CDR3, as DNA: TGTGCCAGCAGCTTATCGGGGGTACCCTACGAGCAGTACTTC. Translated: CASSLSGVPYEQYF.